The entry below gives a single T cell receptor (beta chain) sequence along with its context. V was clipped by 2 bases and J by 8 bases, with 9 bases between them. The CDR3 loop spans 12 amino acids. Clones were sequenced by immunoSEQ multiplex PCR, and TCRdb holds only the in-frame ones, with some missing. This table has over 200,000 clones, 70% to 90% appearing once. This sample was included in a study of blood T cell repertoires in COVID-19. Sequencing was done on a sample of PBMCs or T cells enriched from blood (not recorded which). J is TRBJ1-1 and V is TRBV12-3 or TRBV12-4; D gene ambiguous. The receptor was derived from a man younger than 45 who had recovered from COVID-19. CDR3 sequence: CASSLMELEAFF. The CDR3 DNA reads as TGTGCCAGCAGTTTAATGGAGTTAGAAGCTTTCTTT.